Sequencing of this T cell receptor (beta chain) was carried out in a study of CD8+ T cells in alopecia areata. Sequencing used cDNA as its template, made by extracting RNA and reverse transcribing it. Some clones are missing from TCRdb's copy, which holds only in-frame ones; the method was immunoSEQ multiplex PCR. This table has about 180,000 clones, roughly 63% appearing once. As part of sample collection, lesional scalp punch biopsies and peripheral blood were taken from alopecia areata patients. CD4+ and CD8+ T cells were sorted from PBMCs. Germline V gene data show CDR1 as SGHAT and CDR2 as FQNNGV. This CDR3 is built from 14 residues. Trimming stripped 1 base from V and 3 bases from J, with 6 bases between.

Sample: CD4+ T cells sorted from blood, taken at week 0. V usage is TRBV11-2 and J usage is TRBJ1-4, with D tentatively TRBD1 (5 bases). This sequence was found in a human donor with alopecia areata. Here the CDR3 DNA reads TGTGCCAGCAGCTTAGGGACATCTAATGAAAAACTGTTTTTT. Protein: CASSLGTSNEKLFF.